A single sample is the source of the 19 T cell receptor beta chains below, sequenced in a study of cytomegalovirus exposure and HLA in healthy donors (dated 2017 in TCRdb). Library generation was performed with the immunoSEQ multiplex PCR assay. TCRdb provides this immuneACCESS table in a form limited to in-frame rearrangements. Some clones are lacking; in checked studies, under half of them reflect an unresolved V gene, and why the rest are absent is not known. Across this sample there are some 60,000 clones, with about 94% seen only once. The ten most abundant clones make up 4.4% of the sample. The sample consisted of PBMCs. All receptors derive from a man younger than 30 in good health and CMV-seropositive.

The chain joins TRBV4-1 to TRBJ2-7, with 10 bases aligning to TRBD1. The CDR3 loop spans 11 amino acids. Germline V CDR1 and CDR2: MGHRA, YSYEKL. V was clipped by 5 bases and J by 12 bases; unmatched bases: 4. The CDR3 spells CASSWRDRGYF. CDR3 in DNA: TGCGCCAGCAGCTGGCGGGACAGGGGGTACTTC.

J is TRBJ2-7 and V is TRBV18, with D unclear. Germline V gives CDR1 KGHSH, CDR2 LQKENI. This CDR3 has 12 amino acids. V dropped 3 bases and J dropped 4 bases, with 7 bases sitting between them. The CDR3 reads CASSPEEYEQYF. The CDR3 DNA is TGTGCCAGCTCACCTGAAGAGTACGAGCAGTACTTC.

The J gene is TRBJ2-2, the V gene TRBV19; D gene uncertain. Trimming stripped 3 bases from V and 3 bases from J, with 23 bases between. This CDR3 contains 19 residues. The germline CDR1 and CDR2 sequences are LNHDA and SQIVND (reference sequence). CDR3 region: CASSILVKEPTRYTGELFF. In nucleotides, the CDR3 is TGTGCCAGTAGTATCTTGGTGAAAGAGCCAACCCGATACACCGGGGAGCTGTTTTTT.

The V call is TRBV7-9, the J call TRBJ1-1; no clear D. CDR1 and CDR2 from the germline V gene are SEHNR and FQNEAQ (reference sequence). V lost 5 bases to trimming and J lost 0 bases, with 19 bases between them. The CDR3 consists of 17 residues. The CDR3 spells CASSPSVLKMMNTEAFF. CDR3 DNA: TGTGCCAGCAGCCCGTCGGTTTTGAAAATGATGAACACTGAAGCTTTCTTT.

This clone was counted a single time. This chain uses TRBV13 with TRBJ2-7; D is possibly TRBD2 (6 bases). Germline V gene sequence: CDR1 PRHDT, CDR2 FYEKMQ (reference sequence). There are 14 residues in the CDR3. The ends were cut back, 6 bases at V and 3 bases at J, with 15 bases in the middle. The chain's CDR3 is CASRRAGSGYEQYF. The DNA for the CDR3 is TGTGCCAGCAGACGCGCCGGGAGCGGCTACGAGCAGTACTTC.

The genes are TRBV7-3 and TRBJ1-1, with 8 bases that match TRBD1. V shed 5 bases, J shed 5 bases, and the junction held 4 bases outside the gene matches. CDR3 size: 13 residues. In germline, CDR1 is SGHTA, CDR2 FQGTGA. Here the CDR3 DNA reads TGTGCCAGCAGCCCGGACAGGGAGACTGAAGCTTTCTTT. Translating gives CASSPDRETEAFF.

The genes are TRBV19 and TRBJ2-7, with D possibly TRBD1 on 6 matching bases. This CDR3 comprises 14 residues. The germline V gene has CDR1 LNHDA and CDR2 SQIVND (reference sequence). V was shortened by 3 bases and J by 3 bases, with 12 bases between the two germline ends. CDR3 DNA sequence: TGTGCCAGTAGTATTTGGCAGGGGAACTACGAGCAGTACTTC. Amino acids: CASSIWQGNYEQYF.

This chain uses TRBV7-9 with TRBJ2-1, with TRBD2 matching 12 bases. Trimming removed 5 bases from V and 0 bases from J; junction bases left unmatched: 8. Per germline, CDR1 SEHNR and CDR2 FQNEAQ (reference sequence). This CDR3 is 18 amino acids long. CDR3 sequence: CASSVTSGSLFSYNEQFF. The DNA for the CDR3 is TGTGCCAGCAGCGTGACTAGCGGGAGTCTTTTCTCCTACAATGAGCAGTTCTTC.

This chain links TRBV6-5 with TRBJ2-7; 8 bases align to TRBD2. The CDR3 runs 15 residues. The V segment lost 6 bases and the J segment 4 bases; nucleotides outside the gene matches: 11. Germline lookup yields CDR1 MNHEY and CDR2 SVGAGI. DNA for the CDR3: TGTGCCAGCAGGGTAAGCGGGAGTGCCTCGTACGAGCAGTACTTC. Amino acids: CASRVSGSASYEQYF.

The V call is TRBV11-3, the J call TRBJ1-2, with D tentatively TRBD1 (6 bases). V lost 7 bases, J lost 4 bases, and 25 bases lay in between. This CDR3 has 17 residues. Looked up from germline, CDR1 is SGHNT and CDR2 is YENEEA. The CDR3 DNA is TGTGCCAGCACCCTCTGGGTAGCGGGGGCTGGTAGCTATGGCTACACCTTC. It encodes CASTLWVAGAGSYGYTF.

The rearrangement links TRBV5-4 to TRBJ1-1; no clear D gene. Deletions cut 7 bases from V and 7 bases from J, with 8 bases between. Germline CDR1 SGHNT, CDR2 YYREEE (reference sequence). The CDR3 extends over 10 amino acids. The CDR3 spells CASGRGEAFF. In DNA form, the CDR3 reads TGTGCCAGCGGGCGTGGTGAAGCTTTCTTT.

This chain links TRBV5-6 with TRBJ1-1; 9 bases fit TRBD1. The CDR3 consists of 14 residues. The germline gives CDR1 SGHDT, CDR2 YYEEEE. J gave up 2 bases and V 4 bases, and 3 bases lay outside the gene matches. The CDR3 here is CASSMDRGNTEAFF. For the CDR3, the DNA is TGTGCCAGCAGCATGGACAGGGGTAACACTGAAGCTTTCTTT.

This chain links TRBV7-8 with TRBJ1-5, with 9 nucleotides matching TRBD1. CDR1 SGHVS and CDR2 FQNEAQ come from the germline V gene. The CDR3 is 15 amino acids. J lost 4 bases, V lost 2 bases, and 3 bases had no gene match. The CDR3 loop reads CASSLSGQGNQPQHF. CDR3 DNA sequence: TGTGCCAGCAGCTTATCGGGACAGGGTAATCAGCCCCAGCATTTT.

The chain is built from TRBV18 and TRBJ2-7, with TRBD1 matching 7 bases. This CDR3 has 14 residues. Trimming took 3 bases from V and 3 from J; bases not matched to a gene: 5. CDR1 KGHSH and CDR2 LQKENI come from the germline V gene. Here the CDR3 reads CASSPRDSDYEQYF. CDR3 nucleotides: TGTGCCAGCTCACCCCGGGACAGTGACTACGAGCAGTACTTC.

This sequence joins TRBV5-6 and TRBJ2-2; 8 nucleotides match TRBD1. With V trimmed by 5 bases and J by 5 bases, 5 bases remained unmatched. Germline assignment: CDR1 SGHDT and CDR2 YYEEEE. This CDR3 is built from 14 residues. The CDR3 nucleotides are TGTGCCAGCAGACCAACAGGGGGGACCGGGGAGCTGTTTTTT. Its protein product is CASRPTGGTGELFF.

The gene calls are TRBV29-1 and TRBJ1-2; 9 bases agree with TRBD1. Germline trimming cut 5 bases from V and 6 bases from J; bases unmatched to any gene: 10. The germline CDR1 and CDR2 sequences are SQVTM and ANQGSEA. The CDR3 is 14 amino acids. The CDR3 sequence is CSVQRSRTGDGYTF. The CDR3 region has the DNA TGCAGCGTTCAGAGGAGTAGGACAGGGGATGGCTACACCTTC. Drawing the rest from reference TRBV29-1 and TRBJ1-2, the complete variable domain is SAVISQKPSRDICQRGTSLTIQCQVDSQVTMMFWYRQQPGQSLTLIATANQGSEATYESGFVIDKFPISRPNLTFSTLTVSNMSPEDSSIYLCSVQRSRTGDGYTFGSGTRLTVV.

The sample holds one count of this clone. The chain carries TRBV6-1 and TRBJ2-1; 7 bases align to TRBD2. The trim removed 6 bases at V and 9 bases at J, leaving 11 bases unmatched. This CDR3 has 14 amino acids. CDR1 and CDR2 (germline): MNHNS, SASEGT. The CDR3 is CASSGDYLSTEQFF. The CDR3 nucleotides read TGTGCCAGCAGCGGGGACTACCTATCAACTGAGCAGTTCTTC.

V gene TRBV14 combines with J gene TRBJ1-2, with TRBD1 matching 8 bases. There are 14 residues in the CDR3. The J segment lost 5 bases and the V segment lost 4 bases, leaving 6 bases of the junction unmatched. The germline V gene encodes CDR1 SGHDN and CDR2 FVKESK. The DNA of the CDR3 is TGTGCCAGCAGCCCAGGGGGCGCGCCTTATGGCTACACCTTC. Translation: CASSPGGAPYGYTF.

The V gene is TRBV6-1, the J gene TRBJ1-1, with 8 bases identical to TRBD1. This CDR3 is 15 amino acids long. Germline loops: CDR1 MNHNS, CDR2 SASEGT. V lost 4 bases, J lost 4 bases, and 8 bases stayed unmatched. CDR3 sequence reads: CASSAQGAQGTEAFF. CDR3 in DNA: TGTGCCAGCAGTGCCCAGGGGGCGCAAGGCACTGAAGCTTTCTTT.